These T cell receptor beta chains were read from a single sample in a study of blood T cell repertoires in COVID-19. TCRdb's table, derived via immunoSEQ multiplex PCR, lists solely in-frame clones and lacks some. The repertoire consists of around 200,000 clones, with 88% occurring once and the leading ten covering approximately 1.1%. The sequenced material came from peripheral blood. The receptors here all came from a young man with acute or convalescent COVID-19. CDR3s include the opening cysteine and the closing phenylalanine or tryptophan. A D gene is named only where the DNA matches it firmly. Size is omitted from some rows. Given values are once, few, many or a class for expanded clones.

d_call j_call cdr3_length clone_size v_call cdr3_aa cdr3_nt
. TRBJ1-2 15 . TRBV5-4 CASSWGGVQGYGYTF TGTGCCAGCAGCTGGGGGGGTGTACAGGGCTATGGCTACACCTTC
. TRBJ2-1 15 . TRBV5-1 CATARGGSSYNEQFF TGCGCCACCGCTCGAGGGGGAAGCTCCTACAATGAGCAGTTCTTC
. TRBJ1-2 13 . TRBV5-4 CASTVDTNYGYTF TGTGCCAGCACCGTAGATACTAACTATGGCTACACCTTC
TRBD1 TRBJ2-5 17 . TRBV19 CASRGTRDRGIQETQYF TGTGCCAGTAGAGGCACGAGGGACAGGGGAATTCAAGAGACCCAGTACTTC
. TRBJ2-2 14 . TRBV30 CAWSVWPNTGELFF TGTGCCTGGAGTGTATGGCCCAACACCGGGGAGCTGTTTTTT
. TRBJ1-2 19 . TRBV7-9 CASSPYTGTRPTRAYGYTF TGTGCCAGCAGCCCGTATACAGGGACAAGGCCTACGAGGGCCTATGGCTACACCTTC
TRBD1 TRBJ2-3 15 . TRBV5-4 CASRGQGSPTDTQYF TGTGCCAGCCGGGGACAGGGATCCCCCACAGATACGCAGTATTTT
. TRBJ2-1 17 . TRBV4-1 CASSQVLWWTRYNEQFF TGCGCCAGCAGCCAAGTTCTTTGGTGGACAAGGTATAATGAGCAGTTCTTC
. TRBJ2-3 14 . TRBV7-2 CASSKDSFTDTQYF TGTGCCAGCAGCAAGGACTCTTTCACAGATACGCAGTATTTT
. TRBJ1-1 16 . TRBV4-1 CASSQERARVGTEAFF TGCGCCAGCAGCCAAGAGCGAGCACGGGTGGGCACTGAAGCTTTCTTT
TRBD1 TRBJ1-1 16 . TRBV19 CASRRWTGDLNTEAFF TGTGCCAGTAGGCGCTGGACAGGGGATTTGAACACTGAAGCTTTCTTT
TRBD1 TRBJ2-3 13 few TRBV5-1 CASSGTGVDTQYF TGCGCCAGTTCCGGGACAGGGGTAGATACGCAGTATTTT
TRBD1 TRBJ2-3 15 . TRBV5-1 CASSSGTGDTDTQYF TGCGCCAGCAGCTCCGGGACAGGGGACACAGATACGCAGTATTTT
. TRBJ1-4 15 few TRBV27 CASSRGRDTQGKLFF TGTGCCAGCAGCCGAGGCAGGGACACCCAGGGAAAACTGTTTTTT
TRBD1 TRBJ1-2 13 once TRBV6-5 CASRRTGNYGYTF TGTGCCAGCAGGAGGACAGGGAACTATGGCTACACCTTC
. TRBJ1-4 15 . TRBV5-1 CASSFSVPTNEKLFF TGCGCCAGCAGCTTTTCAGTTCCAACTAATGAAAAACTGTTTTTT
. TRBJ1-6 13 . TRBV3-1/TRBV3-2 CASSPVGSSPLHF TGTGCCAGCAGCCCTGTCGGGAGTTCACCCCTCCACTTT
. TRBJ1-2 12 . TRBV5-6 CASSADLGGYTF TGTGCCAGCAGCGCTGACCTAGGCGGCTACACCTTC
. TRBJ1-5 16 . TRBV6-5 CASSYSDPGFNQPQHF TGTGCCAGCAGTTACTCGGATCCAGGGTTCAATCAGCCCCAGCATTTT
TRBD2 TRBJ2-7 14 once TRBV28 CASSPTSGSREQYF TGTGCCAGCAGTCCTACTAGCGGGAGCCGCGAGCAGTACTTC
. TRBJ1-6 15 . TRBV2 CASNVPGGPHSPLHF TGTGCCAGCAACGTCCCAGGAGGGCCCCATTCACCCCTCCACTTT
TRBD2 TRBJ2-7 15 . TRBV5-1 CASSFGLAGAYEQYF TGCGCCAGCAGCTTCGGACTAGCGGGGGCCTACGAGCAGTACTTC
TRBD1 TRBJ1-6 15 . TRBV6-5 CASREPGQGISPLHF TGTGCCAGCAGAGAGCCGGGACAGGGGATTTCACCCCTCCACTTT
. TRBJ1-2 15 . TRBV23-1 CASSQSGGGEDGYTF TGCGCCAGCAGTCAATCCGGTGGGGGGGAGGATGGCTACACCTTC
. TRBJ1-4 16 . TRBV5-1 CASSRVGAATNEKLFF TGCGCCAGCAGCCGGGTGGGGGCAGCAACTAATGAAAAACTGTTTTTT
. TRBJ2-7 13 . TRBV5-1 CASSLVFSDEQYF TGCGCCAGCAGCTTGGTCTTCAGTGACGAGCAGTACTTC
. TRBJ1-6 13 . TRBV30 CACQHLARSPLHF TGTGCCTGCCAGCATTTGGCCAGGTCACCCCTCCACTTT
TRBD1 TRBJ2-3 15 . TRBV11-3 CASSTGTASTDTQYF TGTGCCAGCAGCACCGGGACAGCGAGCACAGATACGCAGTATTTT
. TRBJ1-3 16 few TRBV5-1 CASSFGDGSTGNTIYF TGCGCCAGCAGCTTCGGGGATGGGAGTACTGGAAACACCATATATTTT
. TRBJ2-3 14 . TRBV7-2 CASSLAIRGDTQYF TGTGCCAGCAGCTTAGCGATCCGGGGAGATACGCAGTATTTT
. TRBJ1-4 15 . TRBV6-5 CASSYSGGRYEKLFF TGTGCCAGCAGTTACTCGGGGGGGCGGTATGAAAAACTGTTTTTT
TRBD1 TRBJ2-1 15 . TRBV19 CASSFDRGTYNEQFF TGTGCCAGTAGCTTCGACAGGGGGACCTACAATGAGCAGTTCTTC
. TRBJ2-7 15 . TRBV5-1 CASSLDPANPYEQYF TGCGCCAGCAGCTTGGATCCAGCGAATCCCTACGAGCAGTACTTC
. TRBJ2-1 15 . TRBV7-2 CASSLADIGSNEQFF TGTGCCAGCAGCTTAGCGGACATCGGGTCAAATGAGCAGTTCTTC
TRBD2 TRBJ2-7 13 . TRBV11-3 CASSPTGGYEQYF TGTGCCAGCAGTCCCACCGGGGGGTACGAGCAGTACTTC
. TRBJ2-1 16 . TRBV6-2/TRBV6-3 CASSYRSGLSYNEQFF TGTGCCAGCAGTTACCGTTCCGGTCTCTCCTACAATGAGCAGTTCTTC
. TRBJ1-2 15 . TRBV19 CASSIGPQVFYGYTF TGTGCCAGTAGTATAGGTCCACAGGTCTTCTATGGCTACACCTTC
TRBD1 TRBJ1-2 14 once TRBV2 CASREGTGPYGYTF TGTGCCAGCAGGGAGGGGACAGGACCTTATGGCTACACCTTC
. TRBJ1-3 12 . TRBV25-1 CASRSSGNTIYF TGTGCCAGCAGGAGCTCTGGAAACACCATATATTTT